Each of the 19 T cell receptor beta chains below was sequenced from the same sample in a study of T-cell memory formation after mild COVID-19. TCRdb recomputed calls from the 5' RACE reads with MiXCR, one row per CDR3 protein. The sample includes hundreds of thousands of distinct CDR3 sequences, around 21% of them seen just once. Sequenced material: PBMCs or a T cell subset sorted from them (not recorded which). The receptors originated from an adult woman who had mild COVID-19 (a few samples of this study predate the infection). Cell type and time point are not known.

The chain links TRBV10-3 to TRBJ2-7; TRBD1 matches 8 bases. V gave up 4 bases and J gave up 5 bases; unmatched junction bases: 7. The CDR3 contains 14 residues. The germline V gene has CDR1 ENHRY and CDR2 SYGVKD. The CDR3, as DNA: TGTGCCATCAGTGGAGAACAGGGGGACCACGAGCAGTACTTC. Translating gives CAISGEQGDHEQYF.

The chain combines TRBV2 with TRBJ2-7, with D unclear. CDR1 and CDR2 from the germline V gene are SNHLY and FYNNEI. There are 13 residues in the CDR3. Deletions cut 4 bases from V and 5 bases from J, with 12 bases between. CDR3 sequence: CASSVGMRHEQYF. The CDR3 DNA reads TGTGCCAGCAGTGTCGGCATGAGGCACGAGCAGTACTTC.

The rearrangement uses TRBV5-1 and TRBJ1-5; possibly TRBD1 for D (6 bases). Looked up from germline, CDR1 is SGHRS and CDR2 is YFSETQ. The CDR3 extends over 15 amino acids. With 2 bases removed from V and 5 bases from J, the gap between germline ends came to 14 bases. CDR3 DNA sequence: TGCGCCAGCAGCTTCGCCCCAGGGGTCGATCAGCCCCAGCATTTT. Protein sequence: CASSFAPGVDQPQHF.

The rearrangement links TRBV7-6 to TRBJ2-5, with D unclear. Trimming shortened V by 3 bases and J by 2 bases, and 10 bases separated the two germline ends. The CDR3 extends over 14 amino acids. The V gene's germline CDR1 is SGHVS and CDR2 FNYEAQ. CDR3 DNA sequence: TGTGCCAGCAGCTTGACGAGAATACAAGAGACCCAGTACTTC. This codes for CASSLTRIQETQYF.

This chain uses TRBV5-1 with TRBJ2-5, with 9 bases matching TRBD2. Trimming cost V 1 base and J 5 bases; bases outside gene matches: 6. The CDR3 has 15 residues. CDR1 and CDR2 from the germline V gene are SGHRS and YFSETQ. The CDR3 DNA reads TGCGCCAGCAGCTTGATGGGACTAGCAGCGGAGACCCAGTACTTC. It yields the protein CASSLMGLAAETQYF.

This clonotype appeared a single time. V is TRBV29-1 and J is TRBJ1-1; no reliable D call. The germline V and J ends were trimmed by 3 bases and 8 bases, with 10 bases remaining between them. CDR3 length: 11 amino acids. Germline V lookup: CDR1 SQVTM, CDR2 ANQGSEA. The CDR3 DNA is TGCAGCGTTGATGGGCTCACGGAAGCTTTCTTT. Amino acid sequence: CSVDGLTEAFF.

The J gene is TRBJ2-1, the V gene TRBV24-1, with D perhaps assigned TRBD1 or TRBD2 (6 bases each). Per germline, CDR1 KGHDR and CDR2 SFDVKD. V lost 5 bases and J 7 bases, leaving 11 bases between the germline ends. The CDR3 runs 13 residues. This CDR3 reads CATSGGGSNEQFF. The CDR3 DNA sequence: TGTGCCACCAGTGGAGGGGGGAGTAATGAGCAGTTCTTC.

The rearrangement joins TRBV11-3 to TRBJ2-5, with 8 bases that match TRBD1. Trimming cost V 0 bases and J 4 bases; bases outside gene matches: 4. Germline CDR1 is SGHNT and CDR2 is YENEEA. CDR3 length: 15 amino acids. CDR3 in DNA: TGTGCCAGCAGCTTAGAGGCAGGGGGCCGAGAGACCCAGTACTTC. Its protein product is CASSLEAGGRETQYF.

This clonotype was observed many times. V usage is TRBV6-4 and J usage is TRBJ2-3; D perhaps matches TRBD1 (6 bases). Germline lookup yields CDR1 MRHNA and CDR2 SNTAGT. The CDR3 contains 15 residues. V was clipped by 0 bases and J by 2 bases, with 9 bases between them. Here the CDR3 DNA reads TGTGCCAGCAGTGACTCAGGGGGATCCACAGATACGCAGTATTTT. The encoded protein is CASSDSGGSTDTQYF.

There are a few counts of this clonotype. The chain's CDR3 is CASSPNRGSTDTQYF. For the CDR3, the DNA is TGTGCCAGCTCACCAAACAGGGGGAGCACAGATACGCAGTATTTT. The gene calls are TRBV18 and TRBJ2-3, with 8 positions matching TRBD1. J gave up 0 bases and V 2 bases, and 1 base lay outside the gene matches. The germline CDR1 and CDR2 sequences are KGHSH and LQKENI. This CDR3 comprises 15 residues.

This chain links TRBV15 with TRBJ2-5; 11 positions match TRBD1. CDR1 is LNHNV and CDR2 is YYDKDF in the germline V gene (reference sequence). The CDR3 extends over 17 amino acids. The V gene end was trimmed by 6 bases and the J gene end by 2 bases; junction bases not matched to a gene: 11. The chain's CDR3 is CATSKTSGTGGQETQYF. The CDR3 region has the DNA TGTGCCACCAGTAAAACCTCCGGGACAGGGGGACAAGAGACCCAGTACTTC.

The chain combines TRBV12-3 or TRBV12-4 with TRBJ2-1; D is unclear. The CDR3 covers 15 residues. Trimming removed 6 bases from V and 6 bases from J, with 18 bases in between. CDR3: CASRDAEPPINEQFF. For the CDR3, the DNA is TGTGCCAGCAGGGACGCGGAACCGCCGATCAATGAGCAGTTCTTC.

This clonotype has more than one count but fewer than ten. The V and J genes are TRBV9 and TRBJ1-1; 8 positions agree with TRBD1. The CDR3 is 17 residues long. Germline CDR1 is SGDLS and CDR2 is YYNGEE. J gave up 5 bases and V 0 bases, and 12 bases lay outside the gene matches. This CDR3 reads CASSVDWTGIVTTEAFF. The CDR3 coding sequence is TGTGCCAGCAGCGTAGACTGGACAGGGATCGTGACAACTGAAGCTTTCTTT.

The sample holds a few counts of this clonotype. The chain uses TRBV24-1 and TRBJ2-7; 10 bases match TRBD1. J was trimmed by 6 bases and V by 4 bases; bases with no gene match: 5. Germline V gene sequence: CDR1 KGHDR, CDR2 SFDVKD. The CDR3 runs to 14 residues. Here the CDR3 reads CATSETRDRGEQYF. CDR3 sequence (DNA): TGTGCCACCAGTGAAACCCGGGACAGGGGCGAGCAGTACTTC.

This clonotype came up many times. This chain joins TRBV7-8 and TRBJ2-7, with a weak D call TRBD1 (6 bases). This CDR3 is 15 amino acids long. Trimming left V 2 bases short and J 0 bases short, with 11 bases between. Germline V gene lookup returns CDR1 SGHVS and CDR2 FQNEAQ. The DNA of the CDR3 is TGTGCCAGCAGCTTAACCCGGACAGACTCCTACGAGCAGTACTTC. As protein: CASSLTRTDSYEQYF. Full variable domain (outside the CDR3, taken from reference TRBV7-8 and TRBJ2-7): GAGVSQSPRYKVAKRGQDVALRCDPISGHVSLFWYQQALGQGPEFLTYFQNEAQLDKSGLPSDRFFAERPEGSVSTLKIQRTQQEDSAVYLCASSLTRTDSYEQYFGPGTRLTVT.

The V and J genes are TRBV21-1 and TRBJ2-3; the D call TRBD2 from the table was never checked on the DNA. TRBV21-1 is annotated as a pseudogene. The CDR3 loop spans 16 amino acids. DNA of the CDR3: TGTGCCAGCACCCCCTGGGCGGGAGGAGGCACAGATACGCAGTATTTT. This translates into CASTPWAGGGTDTQYF.

This sequence joins TRBV9 and TRBJ2-1; 8 bases are a match to TRBD1. This CDR3 spans 17 amino acids. Trimming took 0 bases from V and 1 from J; bases not matched to a gene: 6. Germline V gene lookup returns CDR1 SGDLS and CDR2 YYNGEE. CDR3: CASSVGPTGGSYNEQFF. As DNA, the CDR3 is TGTGCCAGCAGCGTAGGGCCTACAGGGGGGTCCTACAATGAGCAGTTCTTC. Full variable domain (outside the CDR3, taken from reference TRBV9 and TRBJ2-1): DSGVTQTPKHLITATGQRVTLRCSPRSGDLSVYWYQQSLDQGLQFLIQYYNGEERAKGNILERFSAQQFPDLHSELNLSSLELGDSALYFCASSVGPTGGSYNEQFFGPGTRLTVL.

This chain uses TRBV25-1 with TRBJ1-6; no definite D call. This CDR3 contains 15 residues. V was clipped by 5 bases and J by 7 bases, with 15 bases between them. The germline CDR1 and CDR2 sequences are MGHDK and SYGVNS. CDR3 nucleotide sequence: TGTGCCAGCAGTCCAACCAAGGGCCGGAATTCACCCCTCCACTTT. The encoded protein is CASSPTKGRNSPLHF.

This clonotype appeared a few times. The chain employs TRBV6-5 and TRBJ2-7; tentative D call: TRBD2 (5 bases). Germline V gene data show CDR1 as MNHEY and CDR2 as SVGAGI. V lost 8 bases, J lost 1 base, and 18 bases lay in between. The CDR3 spans 15 residues. The CDR3 bases are TGTGCCAGCCGGCCCTTCCAAGCGGCATCCTACGAGCAGTACTTC. Residues: CASRPFQAASYEQYF.